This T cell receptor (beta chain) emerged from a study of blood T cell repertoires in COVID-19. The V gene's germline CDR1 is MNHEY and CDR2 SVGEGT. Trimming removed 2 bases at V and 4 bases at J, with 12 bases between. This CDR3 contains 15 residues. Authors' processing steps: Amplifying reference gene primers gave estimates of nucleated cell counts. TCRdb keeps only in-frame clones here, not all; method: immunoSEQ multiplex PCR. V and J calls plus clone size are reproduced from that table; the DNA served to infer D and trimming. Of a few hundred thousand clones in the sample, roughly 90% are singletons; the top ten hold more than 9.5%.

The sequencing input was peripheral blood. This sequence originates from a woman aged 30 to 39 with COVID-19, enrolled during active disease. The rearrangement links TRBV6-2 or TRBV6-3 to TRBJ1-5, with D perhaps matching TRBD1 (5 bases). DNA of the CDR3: TGTGCCAGCAGTTACAGGGGAACCGGTAATCAGCCCCAGCATTTT. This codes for CASSYRGTGNQPQHF.